This T cell receptor (beta chain) was identified during a study of T cell responses to AZD1222 COVID-19 vaccine. Points from the study as a whole: Donors were largely white British and mainly female; clonal diversity was possibly underestimated. Among spike-specific TCRs, nearly half reportedly target unmutated variant regions. No day 14 peak samples; only post-peak repertoires were characterized. Dominant at 160-218 and 743-854, vaccine-associated CD4 TCRs also spanned spike.

Profiling relied on immunoSEQ multiplex PCR, and the TCRdb table lists in-frame clones only, not all of them. The repertoire has about 120,000 clones, approximately 85% of them found once; the top ten carry 3% to 4.5%. The CDR3 sequence is 12 residues long. With 3 bases removed from V and 8 bases from J, the gap between germline ends came to 8 bases. The V gene's germline CDR1 is LGHNA and CDR2 YNFKEQ. Concerning this clone itself: The antigen is undetermined.

The TCR was taken from an adult in good health. The sample in question was peripheral blood, obtained on day 0 of MenACWY control vaccination. V gene TRBV4-2 combines with J gene TRBJ2-1, with D perhaps matching TRBD1 (5 bases). CDR3 nucleotides: TGTGCCAGCAGCCAGCTAGGGGATGAGCAGTTCTTC. Translated, it gives CASSQLGDEQFF.